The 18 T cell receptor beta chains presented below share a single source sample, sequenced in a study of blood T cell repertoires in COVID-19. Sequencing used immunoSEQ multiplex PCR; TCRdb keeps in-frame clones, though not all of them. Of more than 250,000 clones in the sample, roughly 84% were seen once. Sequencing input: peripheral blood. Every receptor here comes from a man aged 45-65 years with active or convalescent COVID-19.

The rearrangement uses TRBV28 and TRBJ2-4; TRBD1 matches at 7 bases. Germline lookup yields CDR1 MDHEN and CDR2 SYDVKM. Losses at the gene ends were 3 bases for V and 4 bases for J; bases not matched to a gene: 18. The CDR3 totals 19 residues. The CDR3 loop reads CASSFSRDRLTYYKNIQYF. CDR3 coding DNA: TGTGCCAGCAGTTTTTCCCGGGACAGACTAACCTACTATAAAAACATTCAGTACTTC.

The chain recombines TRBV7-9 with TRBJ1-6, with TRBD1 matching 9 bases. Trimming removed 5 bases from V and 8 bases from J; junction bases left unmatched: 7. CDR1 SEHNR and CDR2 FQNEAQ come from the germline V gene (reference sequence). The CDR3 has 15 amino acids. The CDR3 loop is CASSVTGGGHSPLHF. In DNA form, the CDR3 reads TGTGCCAGCAGCGTTACAGGGGGCGGTCATTCACCCCTCCACTTT.

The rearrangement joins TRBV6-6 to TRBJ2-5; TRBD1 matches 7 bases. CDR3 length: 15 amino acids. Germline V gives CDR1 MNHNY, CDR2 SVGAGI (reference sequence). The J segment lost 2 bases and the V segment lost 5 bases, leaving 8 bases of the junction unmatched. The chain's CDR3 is CASSGTDRRQETQYF. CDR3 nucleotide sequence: TGTGCCAGCAGTGGAACGGACAGGAGACAAGAGACCCAGTACTTC.

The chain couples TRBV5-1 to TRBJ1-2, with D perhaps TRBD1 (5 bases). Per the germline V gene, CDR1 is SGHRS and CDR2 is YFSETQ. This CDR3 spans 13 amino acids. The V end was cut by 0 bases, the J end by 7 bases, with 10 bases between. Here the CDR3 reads CASSLEGRSGYTF. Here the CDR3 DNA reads TGCGCCAGCAGCTTGGAGGGGCGTAGTGGCTACACCTTC.

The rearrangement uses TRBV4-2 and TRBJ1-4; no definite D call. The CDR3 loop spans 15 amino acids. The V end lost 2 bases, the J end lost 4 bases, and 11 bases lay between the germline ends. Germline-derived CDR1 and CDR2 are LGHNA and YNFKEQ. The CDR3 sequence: CASSQTTRRNEKLFF. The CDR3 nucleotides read TGTGCCAGCAGCCAAACCACCAGGCGTAATGAAAAACTGTTTTTT.

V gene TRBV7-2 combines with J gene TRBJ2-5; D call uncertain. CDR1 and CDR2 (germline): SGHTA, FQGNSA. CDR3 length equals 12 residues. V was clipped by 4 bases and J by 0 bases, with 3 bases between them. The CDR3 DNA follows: TGTGCCAGCAGCTCGTACCAAGAGACCCAGTACTTC. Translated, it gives CASSSYQETQYF.

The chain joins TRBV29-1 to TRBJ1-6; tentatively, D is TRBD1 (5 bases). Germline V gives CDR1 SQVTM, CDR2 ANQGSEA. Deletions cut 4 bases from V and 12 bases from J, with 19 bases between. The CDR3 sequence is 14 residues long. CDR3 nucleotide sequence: TGCAGCGTTGCTGTATTCAGGGAAGGGTTACCCCTCCACTTT. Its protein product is CSVAVFREGLPLHF.

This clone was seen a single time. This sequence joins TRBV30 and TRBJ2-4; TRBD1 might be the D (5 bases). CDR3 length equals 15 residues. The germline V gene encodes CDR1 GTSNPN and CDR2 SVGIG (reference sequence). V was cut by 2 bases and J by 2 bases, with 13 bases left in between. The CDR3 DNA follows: TGTGCCTGGAGTCCCCTACCAGGGACCAAAAACATTCAGTACTTC. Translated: CAWSPLPGTKNIQYF.

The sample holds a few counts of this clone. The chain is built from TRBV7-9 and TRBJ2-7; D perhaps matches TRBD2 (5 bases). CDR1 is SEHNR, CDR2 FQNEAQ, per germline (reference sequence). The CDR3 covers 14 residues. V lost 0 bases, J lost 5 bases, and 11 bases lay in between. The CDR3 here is CASSLAPPGNEQYF. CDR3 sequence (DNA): TGTGCCAGCAGCTTAGCCCCGCCGGGGAACGAGCAGTACTTC.

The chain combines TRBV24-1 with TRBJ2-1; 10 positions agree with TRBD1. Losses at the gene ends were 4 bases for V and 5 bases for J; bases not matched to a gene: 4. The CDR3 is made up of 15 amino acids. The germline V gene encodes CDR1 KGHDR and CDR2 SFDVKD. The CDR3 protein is CATSDTGTGDNEQFF. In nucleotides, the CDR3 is TGTGCCACCAGTGACACCGGGACAGGGGACAATGAGCAGTTCTTC.

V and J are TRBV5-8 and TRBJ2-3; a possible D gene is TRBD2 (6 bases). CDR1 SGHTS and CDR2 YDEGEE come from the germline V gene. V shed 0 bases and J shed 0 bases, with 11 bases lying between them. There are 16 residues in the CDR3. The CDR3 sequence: CASSLALSGSTDTQYF. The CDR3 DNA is TGTGCCAGCAGCTTGGCCCTTAGCGGTAGCACAGATACGCAGTATTTT.

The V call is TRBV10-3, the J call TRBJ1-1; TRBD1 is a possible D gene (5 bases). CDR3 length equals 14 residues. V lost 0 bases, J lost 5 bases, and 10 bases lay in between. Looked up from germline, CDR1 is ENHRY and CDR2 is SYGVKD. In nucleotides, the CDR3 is TGTGCCATCAGTGAGTCAGGAAGGGGTACTGAAGCTTTCTTT. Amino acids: CAISESGRGTEAFF.

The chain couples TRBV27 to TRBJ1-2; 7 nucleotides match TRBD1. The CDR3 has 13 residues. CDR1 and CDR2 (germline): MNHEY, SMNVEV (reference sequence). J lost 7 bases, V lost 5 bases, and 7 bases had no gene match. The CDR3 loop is CASSLRGTRGYTF. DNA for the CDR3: TGTGCCAGCAGTCTCAGGGGGACCCGTGGCTACACCTTC.

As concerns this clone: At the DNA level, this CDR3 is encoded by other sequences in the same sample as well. The CDR3 here is CASSPGQTTNEKLFF. In nucleotides, the CDR3 is TGTGCCAGCTCACCGGGACAGACAACTAATGAAAAACTGTTTTTT. The genes are TRBV18 and TRBJ1-4; 7 nucleotides match TRBD1. There are 15 residues in the CDR3. Germline V gene lookup returns CDR1 KGHSH and CDR2 LQKENI. V shed 3 bases, J shed 0 bases, and the junction held 1 base outside the gene matches.

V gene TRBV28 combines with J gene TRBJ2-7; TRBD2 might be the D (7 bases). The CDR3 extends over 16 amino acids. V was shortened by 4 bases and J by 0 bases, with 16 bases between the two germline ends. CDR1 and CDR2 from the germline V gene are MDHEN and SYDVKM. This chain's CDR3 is CASSSPGEGNSYEQYF. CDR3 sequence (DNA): TGTGCCAGCAGTTCCCCAGGGGAGGGTAACTCCTACGAGCAGTACTTC.

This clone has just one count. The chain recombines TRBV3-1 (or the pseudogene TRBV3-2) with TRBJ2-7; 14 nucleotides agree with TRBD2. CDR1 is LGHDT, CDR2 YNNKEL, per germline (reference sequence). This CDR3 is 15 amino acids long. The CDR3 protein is CGSGLAGGRSHEQYF. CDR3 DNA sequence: TGTGGCTCAGGACTAGCGGGGGGCCGGTCCCACGAGCAGTACTTC.

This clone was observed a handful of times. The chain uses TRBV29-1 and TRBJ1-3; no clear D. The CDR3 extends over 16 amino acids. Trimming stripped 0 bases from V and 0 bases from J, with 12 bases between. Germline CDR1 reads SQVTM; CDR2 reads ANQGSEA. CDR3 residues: CSVEERQAISGNTIYF. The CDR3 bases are TGCAGCGTTGAAGAAAGGCAGGCAATCTCTGGAAACACCATATATTTT.

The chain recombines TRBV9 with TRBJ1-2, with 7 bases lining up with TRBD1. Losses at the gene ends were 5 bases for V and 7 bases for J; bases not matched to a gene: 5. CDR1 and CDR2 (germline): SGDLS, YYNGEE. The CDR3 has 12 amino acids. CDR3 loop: CASRRTGVGYTF. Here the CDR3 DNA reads TGTGCCAGCAGACGAACAGGGGTTGGCTACACCTTC.